These T cell receptor beta chains were read from a single sample in a study of blood T cells in healthy people across ages. TCRdb redid the calling of the 5' RACE reads with MiXCR, one entry per CDR3 protein. Of some 900,000 distinct CDR3 sequences in the sample, around 48% were seen once. The source material was blood. All receptors derive from a man aged 30 to 39 in good health. Both conserved end residues are part of each CDR3. The D gene is left open where the match is weak. Size is stated for part of the rows, as once, few or many counts, or as a class when the clone is expanded.

v_gene: TRBV7-2
j_gene: TRBJ2-7
d_gene: TRBD2
abundance: NA
CDR3nt: TGTGCCAGCAGCTTAATCCCTAGCGGGAGTATTAGCTACGAGCAGTACTTC
CDR3aa: CASSLIPSGSISYEQYF

v_gene: TRBV7-9
j_gene: TRBJ1-4
d_gene: TRBD1
abundance: once
CDR3nt: TGTGCCAGCAGCCCTCCGGGACAGTTAAATGAAAAACTGTTTTTT
CDR3aa: CASSPPGQLNEKLFF

v_gene: TRBV6-5
j_gene: TRBJ2-7
d_gene: TRBD1
abundance: many
CDR3nt: TGTGCCAGCAGGCCTACAGGGGGGTCCTACGAGCAGTACTTC
CDR3aa: CASRPTGGSYEQYF

v_gene: TRBV5-1
j_gene: TRBJ2-3
d_gene: TRBD2
abundance: few
CDR3nt: TGCGCCAGCACCGGACTAGCGGGAAGAGAACCCACAGATACGCAGTATTTT
CDR3aa: CASTGLAGREPTDTQYF

v_gene: TRBV12-3/TRBV12-4
j_gene: TRBJ1-1
d_gene: NA
abundance: many
CDR3nt: TGTGCCAGCATTTACGGCGGGGAGACCACTGAAGCTTTCTTT
CDR3aa: CASIYGGETTEAFF

v_gene: TRBV4-1
j_gene: TRBJ2-1
d_gene: TRBD1
abundance: few
CDR3nt: TGCGCCAGCAGCCAAGATCCGGGACAGTACTACAATGAGCAGTTCTTC
CDR3aa: CASSQDPGQYYNEQFF

v_gene: TRBV7-9
j_gene: TRBJ2-3
d_gene: NA
abundance: NA
CDR3nt: TGTGCCAGCAGCTTAGCCCAGGGGAGGACAGATACGCAGTATTTT
CDR3aa: CASSLAQGRTDTQYF

v_gene: TRBV12-5
j_gene: TRBJ2-3
d_gene: NA
abundance: few
CDR3nt: TGTGCTAGTGGTTTGATCGTGGCAGTCACAGATACGCAGTATTTT
CDR3aa: CASGLIVAVTDTQYF

v_gene: TRBV27
j_gene: TRBJ2-1
d_gene: TRBD2
abundance: few
CDR3nt: TGTGCCAGCAGAGATAGCGGGGCTTACAATGAGCAGTTCTTC
CDR3aa: CASRDSGAYNEQFF

v_gene: TRBV10-3
j_gene: TRBJ1-2
d_gene: NA
abundance: NA
CDR3nt: TGTGCCATCAGCTCAGGGAACTATGGCTACACCTTC
CDR3aa: CAISSGNYGYTF

v_gene: TRBV3-1
j_gene: TRBJ1-2
d_gene: NA
abundance: NA
CDR3nt: TGTGCCAGCAGCCCCGGGACTCAGGGCTACACCTTC
CDR3aa: CASSPGTQGYTF

v_gene: TRBV7-2
j_gene: TRBJ2-7
d_gene: NA
abundance: few
CDR3nt: TGTGCCAGCAGCTTAGCGAGCCTGAAGGGAGTCGAGCAGTACTTC
CDR3aa: CASSLASLKGVEQYF

v_gene: TRBV28
j_gene: TRBJ1-4
d_gene: TRBD1
abundance: few
CDR3nt: TGTGCCAGCCGCGGGGGACAGGGCTATGAAAAACTGTTTTTT
CDR3aa: CASRGGQGYEKLFF

v_gene: TRBV5-6
j_gene: TRBJ1-2
d_gene: NA
abundance: few
CDR3nt: TGTGCCAGCAGCTTGTCAGGTCGTATCTCGGCGGATGGCTACACCTTC
CDR3aa: CASSLSGRISADGYTF

v_gene: TRBV4-3
j_gene: TRBJ2-4
d_gene: NA
abundance: few
CDR3nt: TGCGCCAGCAGCCAAGGACAGACCGGGGCCAAAAACATTCAGTACTTC
CDR3aa: CASSQGQTGAKNIQYF

v_gene: TRBV7-9
j_gene: TRBJ2-5
d_gene: NA
abundance: few
CDR3nt: TGTGCCAGCAGCTTAGGTGGGGGGCCGTCGGAGACCCAGTACTTC
CDR3aa: CASSLGGGPSETQYF

v_gene: TRBV11-2
j_gene: TRBJ2-7
d_gene: TRBD1
abundance: NA
CDR3nt: TGTGCCAGCAGCTTAGATGGGGTAGGACAGGGTCGCCACGAGCAGTACTTC
CDR3aa: CASSLDGVGQGRHEQYF

v_gene: TRBV7-7
j_gene: TRBJ1-1
d_gene: NA
abundance: few
CDR3nt: TGTGCTAGCAGCCCCGGGGAAGGGACTGAAGCTTTCTTT
CDR3aa: CASSPGEGTEAFF

v_gene: TRBV6-2/TRBV6-3
j_gene: TRBJ2-7
d_gene: NA
abundance: NA
CDR3nt: TGTGCCAGCAAGGAGACCTACGAGCAGTACTTC
CDR3aa: CASKETYEQYF

v_gene: TRBV28
j_gene: TRBJ1-2
d_gene: NA
abundance: once
CDR3nt: TGTGCCAGCACCGGTCCGACAGCCTCTAACTATGGCTACACCTTC
CDR3aa: CASTGPTASNYGYTF

v_gene: TRBV29-1
j_gene: TRBJ2-4
d_gene: NA
abundance: NA
CDR3nt: TGCAGCCCGGGACGAGTGGCCAAAAACATTCAGTACTTC
CDR3aa: CSPGRVAKNIQYF

v_gene: TRBV11-1
j_gene: TRBJ2-1
d_gene: TRBD2
abundance: NA
CDR3nt: TGTGCCAGCACCCTAGCCGGGACTAGAGATGAGCAGTTCTTC
CDR3aa: CASTLAGTRDEQFF

v_gene: TRBV20-1
j_gene: TRBJ2-3
d_gene: TRBD2
abundance: NA
CDR3nt: TGCAGTGCTAGAGCTACGCGTAACCTAGCGGGGGATGGGCAGTATTTT
CDR3aa: CSARATRNLAGDGQYF

v_gene: TRBV19
j_gene: TRBJ2-7
d_gene: NA
abundance: NA
CDR3nt: TGTGCCAGTAGTATCGACAGGTTAAACGAGCAGTACTTC
CDR3aa: CASSIDRLNEQYF

v_gene: TRBV29-1
j_gene: TRBJ2-7
d_gene: TRBD1
abundance: few
CDR3nt: TGCAGCGCTTCCGGGACAGGGCTCCACGAGCAGTACTTC
CDR3aa: CSASGTGLHEQYF

v_gene: TRBV7-9
j_gene: TRBJ2-3
d_gene: TRBD1
abundance: few
CDR3nt: TGTGCCAGCAGCCTCCGACAGGGTCACACAGATACGCAGTATTTT
CDR3aa: CASSLRQGHTDTQYF

v_gene: TRBV19
j_gene: TRBJ2-1
d_gene: NA
abundance: NA
CDR3nt: TGTGCCAGTACCCCAGATAGCTCCCACAATGAGCAGTTCTTC
CDR3aa: CASTPDSSHNEQFF

v_gene: TRBV6-5
j_gene: TRBJ1-4
d_gene: NA
abundance: once
CDR3nt: TGTGCCAGCACCGGGACGGTAAACGGAAAACTGTTTTTT
CDR3aa: CASTGTVNGKLFF

v_gene: TRBV2
j_gene: TRBJ2-3
d_gene: NA
abundance: NA
CDR3nt: TGTGCCAGCAGTGTTAGGGGCCTCACAGATACGCAGTATTTT
CDR3aa: CASSVRGLTDTQYF

v_gene: TRBV29-1
j_gene: TRBJ1-1
d_gene: NA
abundance: NA
CDR3nt: TGCAGCGTTCGGGGGTGGGGGAGCACTGAAGCTTTCTTT
CDR3aa: CSVRGWGSTEAFF

v_gene: TRBV20-1
j_gene: TRBJ2-7
d_gene: TRBD1
abundance: NA
CDR3nt: TGCAGTGCTCCAGAAGTGACAGGGTGCGAGCAGTACTTC
CDR3aa: CSAPEVTGCEQYF

v_gene: TRBV27
j_gene: TRBJ1-1
d_gene: NA
abundance: NA
CDR3nt: TGTGCCAGCAGTCTTATACGGGGGGCGCCAGGGTCCGGGTACCTCACTGAAGCTTTCTTT
CDR3aa: CASSLIRGAPGSGYLTEAFF

v_gene: TRBV7-9
j_gene: TRBJ1-1
d_gene: NA
abundance: many
CDR3nt: TGTGCCAGCAGCTTGGGAGGGGACACTGAAGCTTTCTTT
CDR3aa: CASSLGGDTEAFF

v_gene: TRBV7-2
j_gene: TRBJ1-2
d_gene: NA
abundance: few
CDR3nt: TGTGCCAGCAGCTTAGTGGGACTATCCTATGGCTACACCTTC
CDR3aa: CASSLVGLSYGYTF

v_gene: TRBV20-1
j_gene: TRBJ2-7
d_gene: TRBD2
abundance: NA
CDR3nt: TGCAGTGCTAGACCCGGGACTAGCGCCTACAATGAGCAGTACTTC
CDR3aa: CSARPGTSAYNEQYF

v_gene: TRBV5-1
j_gene: TRBJ2-7
d_gene: NA
abundance: few
CDR3nt: TGCGCCAGCAGCTTGCTTTTCCCAAGCTACGAGCAGTACTTC
CDR3aa: CASSLLFPSYEQYF

v_gene: TRBV5-1
j_gene: TRBJ1-1
d_gene: NA
abundance: NA
CDR3nt: TGCGCCAGCAGCTTGGAATGGCAGAACACTGAAGCTTTCTTT
CDR3aa: CASSLEWQNTEAFF

v_gene: TRBV5-1
j_gene: TRBJ2-2
d_gene: TRBD2
abundance: few
CDR3nt: TGCGCCAGCAGAGATCCGCGGGGGGGCACCGGGGAGCTGTTTTTT
CDR3aa: CASRDPRGGTGELFF

v_gene: TRBV29-1
j_gene: TRBJ2-5
d_gene: TRBD2
abundance: few
CDR3nt: TGCAGCGTTGCTCCCAGCGGGGGGGCTGTGGAGACCCAGTACTTC
CDR3aa: CSVAPSGGAVETQYF

v_gene: TRBV30
j_gene: TRBJ2-7
d_gene: NA
abundance: few
CDR3nt: TGTGCCTGGGCCATACGAAGTATAGTCTCCTACGAGCAGTACTTC
CDR3aa: CAWAIRSIVSYEQYF

v_gene: TRBV6-5
j_gene: TRBJ1-2
d_gene: NA
abundance: NA
CDR3nt: TGTGCCAGCAGCTCGATGGGGCCCGGGGGCTATGGCTACACCTTC
CDR3aa: CASSSMGPGGYGYTF

v_gene: TRBV12-3/TRBV12-4
j_gene: TRBJ2-6
d_gene: TRBD1
abundance: NA
CDR3nt: TGTGCCAGCAGTTACGGGACAGGGCTCTCTGGGGCCAACGTCCTGACTTTC
CDR3aa: CASSYGTGLSGANVLTF

v_gene: TRBV7-6
j_gene: TRBJ2-3
d_gene: NA
abundance: few
CDR3nt: TGTGCCAGCAGCTTAGTTCCACGGTCCTCGACTACCACAGATACGCAGTATTTT
CDR3aa: CASSLVPRSSTTTDTQYF

v_gene: TRBV10-3
j_gene: TRBJ2-7
d_gene: NA
abundance: NA
CDR3nt: TGTGCCATCAGTGGAGGCGGGGCCCGCTACGAGCAGTACTTC
CDR3aa: CAISGGGARYEQYF

v_gene: TRBV28
j_gene: TRBJ1-4
d_gene: NA
abundance: NA
CDR3nt: TGTGCCAGCAGAACGCAGCAACAGAGGGAAAAACTGTTTTTT
CDR3aa: CASRTQQQREKLFF

v_gene: TRBV5-1
j_gene: TRBJ2-5
d_gene: TRBD2
abundance: many
CDR3nt: TGCGCCAGCAGCTCGGGACTAGCGGGGGGTAGAGAGACCCAGTACTTC
CDR3aa: CASSSGLAGGRETQYF

v_gene: TRBV5-5
j_gene: TRBJ2-1
d_gene: NA
abundance: few
CDR3nt: TGTGCCAGCAGCTTGGATTTAGGGACCTACAATGAGCAGTTCTTC
CDR3aa: CASSLDLGTYNEQFF

v_gene: TRBV7-2
j_gene: TRBJ2-1
d_gene: NA
abundance: NA
CDR3nt: TGTGCCAGCAGCTCGGCGGTGGACAATGAGCAGTTCTTC
CDR3aa: CASSSAVDNEQFF

v_gene: TRBV24-1
j_gene: TRBJ1-2
d_gene: NA
abundance: NA
CDR3nt: TGTGCCACCAGTGCAGGAAGTGGCTACACCTTC
CDR3aa: CATSAGSGYTF

v_gene: TRBV6-1
j_gene: TRBJ2-3
d_gene: NA
abundance: NA
CDR3nt: TGTGCCAGCAGTGAACTCACAGACACAGATACGCAGTATTTT
CDR3aa: CASSELTDTDTQYF

v_gene: TRBV4-1
j_gene: TRBJ1-1
d_gene: NA
abundance: NA
CDR3nt: TGCGCCAGCAGCCCCGACCGGGCGAACACTGGAGCTTTCTTT
CDR3aa: CASSPDRANTGAFF